What follows describes a single T cell receptor (beta chain). This clonotype was seen many times. What this receptor recognizes is not known. There are no base qualities to consult, and no much larger clone falls within one base. This specimen comes from a study of T-cell reconstitution after alpha-beta-depleted transplantation in children (dated by TCRdb to the mid-2010s). Regarding the complete study: Using TCR repertoire profiling, the study quantitatively followed how T-cell immune reconstitution unfolded in children after TCRalphabeta/CD19-depleted allogeneic hematopoietic cell transplantation.

Preparation of the library involved PCR. For sequencing, an Illumina HiSeq 2500 was employed. Molecular barcoding was employed in the preparation of TCR libraries, with unique molecular identifiers being used to normalize TCRbeta repertoire quantification. Using fastp trimming at Q25 and MiXCR clonotype assembly, TCRdb reanalyzed the public sequencing data and kept in-frame beta chains. Under each unique CDR3 protein, matching rows form one entry showing the most common genes and DNA. For this sample the table gives hundreds of thousands of distinct CDR3 sequences, of which roughly 17% were detected only once. Approximately 28% of the sample rests with the top ten. The treatment or condition label for this specimen denotes: allogeneic hematopoietic cell transplantation with graft depleted of TCRalphabeta T cells and CD19 B cells. Transplant recipients were children who received TCRalphabeta/CD19-depleted allogeneic hematopoietic cell grafts.

Broad study findings and their caveats: The frequencies of hyperexpanded clones fell over the following months, and after one year, T-cell counts and TCRbeta diversity were mostly attributed to newly produced T cells. Apparently early alphabetaT-cell count recovery about two months after transplant reportedly relied on only several hundred rapidly expanded clones derived from non-depleted graft cells. In some patients, high TCRbeta diversity at day 60 was attributed to recipient T cells and intrathymic progenitors that had survived conditioning.

CDR1 and CDR2 were assigned from the germline V gene as LGHNA and YSLEER. V and J are trimmed by 6 bases and 6 bases, and the gene matches miss 2 bases of the junction. From the cysteine through the phenylalanine, the CDR3 covers 14 amino acids. The DNA shown is the 42-base CDR3, in frame from base 1. The material was PBMCs, mostly from graft donor cells, obtained 360 days after TCRalphabeta/CD19-depleted stem cell transplant. The sequence came from a boy in the first two years of life who had a stem cell transplant for Wiskott-Aldrich syndrome, so the T cells may come from the graft donor. The chain is assembled from TRBV4-3 and TRBJ2-2; TRBD2 aligns with 12 central bases. The CDR3 protein: CASSPSGRAGELFF. The bases are TGCGCCAGCAGTCCTAGCGGGAGGGCCGGGGAGCTGTTTTTT.